A single sample gave rise to the 26 T cell receptor beta chains below, sequenced in a study of cytomegalovirus exposure and HLA in healthy donors. 60 Vbeta and 13 Jbeta primers were used in PCR. Profiled with immunoSEQ multiplex PCR; TCRdb holds only in-frame clones, not every one. The sample holds about 130,000 clones, approximately 79% seen once. The sequencing sample was made of PBMCs. The receptors come from a man between 18 and 29 years old in good health and CMV-seropositive.

V gene TRBV28 combines with J gene TRBJ2-1, with D possibly matching TRBD2 (5 bases). The V gene's germline CDR1 is MDHEN and CDR2 SYDVKM. Trimming took 4 bases from V and 9 from J, leaving 16 bases between them. The length of the CDR3 is 14 residues. The CDR3 region is CASSSGRGALEQFF. CDR3 bases: TGTGCCAGCAGTTCCGGCCGGGGTGCTCTTGAGCAGTTCTTC.

The chain is built from TRBV7-2 and TRBJ1-6, with 7 bases that match TRBD1. The CDR3 spans 13 residues. The germline CDR1 and CDR2 sequences are SGHTA and FQGNSA. The ends lost 5 bases at V and 10 bases at J; junction bases unmatched: 5. The DNA for the CDR3 is TGTGCCAGCAGCCCAGGGGGACCATCACCCCTCCACTTT. Its protein product is CASSPGGPSPLHF.

The rearrangement uses TRBV4-1 and TRBJ1-4; 10 nucleotides match TRBD1. CDR3 length: 16 amino acids. CDR1 and CDR2 from the germline V gene are MGHRA and YSYEKL. The V segment lost 4 bases and the J segment 5 bases; nucleotides outside the gene matches: 7. CDR3: CASSLGWGQGNEKLFF. CDR3 in DNA: TGCGCCAGCAGCCTGGGGTGGGGACAGGGGAATGAAAAACTGTTTTTT.

The chain joins TRBV5-1 to TRBJ1-5; 10 positions match TRBD1. Germline loops: CDR1 SGHRS, CDR2 YFSETQ. Trimming at V came to 2 bases and at J to 5 bases, leaving 4 bases not matched to a gene. The CDR3 covers 15 residues. Here the CDR3 reads CASSFGTGVDQPQHF. The CDR3, as DNA: TGCGCCAGCAGCTTCGGGACAGGGGTCGATCAGCCCCAGCATTTT.

The chain recombines TRBV10-3 with TRBJ2-1; 11 nucleotides line up with TRBD2. This CDR3 is built from 15 residues. CDR1 is ENHRY, CDR2 SYGVKD, per germline. J was trimmed by 7 bases and V by 6 bases; bases with no gene match: 8. The CDR3: CAISLTSGVENEQFF. DNA for the CDR3: TGTGCCATCAGCTTGACTAGCGGGGTGGAAAATGAGCAGTTCTTC.

This rearrangement joins TRBV19 to TRBJ2-5, with unresolved D. Trimming removed 8 bases from V and 5 bases from J, with 9 bases in between. Germline-derived CDR1 and CDR2 are LNHDA and SQIVND (reference sequence). The CDR3 is made up of 11 amino acids. The chain's CDR3 is CASSGLETQYF. Here the CDR3 DNA reads TGTGCCAGTTCGGGTTTGGAGACCCAGTACTTC.

V gene TRBV28 combines with J gene TRBJ1-4; TRBD1 aligns across 9 bases. Germline lookup yields CDR1 MDHEN and CDR2 SYDVKM. This CDR3 spans 14 amino acids. Germline trimming cut 8 bases from V and 8 bases from J; bases unmatched to any gene: 9. The DNA of the CDR3 is TGTGCCAGCTTGCCGGGACAGGGTAACGAAAAACTGTTTTTT. It specifies CASLPGQGNEKLFF.

The rearrangement uses TRBV28 and TRBJ1-3; the D is unclear. This CDR3 has 14 residues. Trimming left V 5 bases short and J 0 bases short, with 8 bases between. Germline CDR1 reads MDHEN; CDR2 reads SYDVKM. In DNA, the CDR3 is TGTGCCAGCAGTCCAGTAAGCTCTGGAAACACCATATATTTT. It codes for CASSPVSSGNTIYF.

This chain joins TRBV19 and TRBJ2-1, with 7 bases that match TRBD1. CDR3 size: 18 residues. Trimming at V came to 3 bases and at J to 4 bases, leaving 15 bases not matched to a gene. Per the germline V gene, CDR1 is LNHDA and CDR2 is SQIVND (reference sequence). The CDR3 DNA reads as TGTGCCAGTAGTATCCGACAGGGACCCTATAACCTTTACAATGAGCAGTTCTTC. The encoded protein is CASSIRQGPYNLYNEQFF.

The chain uses TRBV2 and TRBJ2-7; 9 bases fit TRBD1. In germline, CDR1 is SNHLY, CDR2 FYNNEI. Unmatched junction bases numbered 8, after V lost 7 bases and J lost 1 base. The length of the CDR3 is 15 residues. The CDR3 sequence is CASTPGDRASYEQYF. In DNA, the CDR3 is TGTGCCAGCACCCCGGGGGACAGGGCATCCTACGAGCAGTACTTC. The full variable domain, completed using reference TRBV2 and TRBJ2-7, is EPEVTQTPSHQVTQMGQEVILRCVPISNHLYFYWYRQILGQKVEFLVSFYNNEISEKSEIFDDQFSVERPDGSNFTLKIRSTKLEDSAMYFCASTPGDRASYEQYFGPGTRLTVT.

The chain couples TRBV20-1 to TRBJ2-5; no clear D. Germline lookup yields CDR1 DFQATT and CDR2 SNEGSKA (reference sequence). There are 11 residues in the CDR3. Trimming removed 7 bases from V and 5 bases from J, with 11 bases in between. CDR3 coding DNA: TGCAGTGTACCAGGCTTGGAGACCCAGTACTTC. This sequence encodes CSVPGLETQYF.

This clone was observed a few times. V and J are TRBV6-5 and TRBJ2-7, with TRBD1 matching over 9 bases. The CDR3 consists of 13 residues. V shed 6 bases, J shed 5 bases, and the junction held 5 bases outside the gene matches. Germline loops: CDR1 MNHEY, CDR2 SVGAGI. The CDR3 nucleotides are TGTGCCAGCAGAAGGGACAGGGCCCACGAGCAGTACTTC. This gives the protein CASRRDRAHEQYF.

This clone was observed a few times. The chain employs TRBV14 and TRBJ2-3, with D possibly TRBD2 on 5 matching bases. Germline V gene sequence: CDR1 SGHDN, CDR2 FVKESK. The CDR3 runs 16 residues. V was clipped by 3 bases and J by 7 bases, with 20 bases between them. As DNA, the CDR3 is TGTGCCAGCAGCCAGCCGGGCCCGGACTTCGTATATACGCAGTATTTT. It yields the protein CASSQPGPDFVYTQYF.

This rearrangement joins TRBV30 to TRBJ1-1; 7 bases are a match to TRBD1. This CDR3 is built from 15 residues. Germline V gene sequence: CDR1 GTSNPN, CDR2 SVGIG (reference sequence). With V trimmed by 2 bases and J by 0 bases, 6 bases remained unmatched. This CDR3 is CAWSWWDSVNTEAFF. In nucleotides, the CDR3 is TGTGCCTGGAGTTGGTGGGACAGCGTGAACACTGAAGCTTTCTTT.

CDR3 DNA: TGTGCCAGCAGCCCTAATGGGGGCAGTAGCACAGATACGCAGTATTTT. Translation: CASSPNGGSSTDTQYF. The V gene is TRBV13, the J gene TRBJ2-3, with a weak D call TRBD1 (6 bases). CDR1 is PRHDT, CDR2 FYEKMQ, per germline (reference sequence). Trimming took off 5 bases at V and 0 bases at J, with 15 bases between the two ends. The CDR3 consists of 16 residues.

This chain links TRBV5-1 with TRBJ1-2, with D perhaps matching TRBD1 (6 bases). The germline gives CDR1 SGHRS, CDR2 YFSETQ. The CDR3 consists of 13 residues. Trimming removed 5 bases at V and 6 bases at J, with 14 bases between. The CDR3 sequence is CASRRGGLDGYTF. CDR3 DNA sequence: TGCGCCAGCAGGCGGGGGGGGCTGGATGGCTACACCTTC.

To note about this clone: The identical CDR3 is also encoded by other nucleotide sequences in the sample. The chain has TRBV5-6 and TRBJ2-7; D might be TRBD1 (6 bases). This CDR3 is 12 amino acids long. V was pared by 3 bases and J by 4 bases, with 8 bases between. CDR1 is SGHDT and CDR2 is YYEEEE in the germline V gene. The CDR3 DNA sequence: TGTGCCAGCAGCTCACAGGGTTACGAGCAGTACTTC. Translation: CASSSQGYEQYF.

V gene TRBV5-6 combines with J gene TRBJ2-5; TRBD1 is a possible D gene (6 bases). The CDR3 totals 14 residues. V lost 5 bases and J lost 2, with 13 bases in between. Germline CDR1 is SGHDT and CDR2 is YYEEEE. This CDR3 reads CASRFDRLQETQYF. As DNA, the CDR3 is TGTGCCAGCAGGTTCGACAGGTTACAAGAGACCCAGTACTTC.

The chain links TRBV15 to TRBJ1-1; D is undetermined. The CDR3 is 16 residues long. V gave up 1 base and J gave up 1 base, with 13 bases separating them. Germline CDR1 reads LNHNV; CDR2 reads YYDKDF (reference sequence). CDR3 in amino acids: CATSRGRGAQNTEAFF. CDR3 in DNA: TGTGCCACCAGCAGAGGCCGAGGAGCGCAGAACACTGAAGCTTTCTTT.

V is TRBV6-5 and J is TRBJ2-7, with a possible D match to TRBD2 (6 bases). CDR1 and CDR2 from the germline V gene are MNHEY and SVGAGI. With 1 base removed from V and 3 bases from J, the gap between germline ends came to 7 bases. CDR3 size: 13 residues. The CDR3 sequence is CASSYWTNYEQYF. The CDR3 nucleotides read TGTGCCAGCAGTTACTGGACTAACTACGAGCAGTACTTC.

V is TRBV2 and J is TRBJ2-1, with a possible D match to TRBD2 (6 bases). Germline assignment: CDR1 SNHLY and CDR2 FYNNEI. The V end lost 6 bases, the J end lost 6 bases, and 12 bases lay between the germline ends. This CDR3 has 13 residues. CDR3: CASSLLGGNEQFF. The DNA for the CDR3 is TGTGCCAGCAGCCTCTTGGGGGGCAATGAGCAGTTCTTC.

CDR3 in amino acids: CASSLADSGNTIYF. The CDR3 nucleotides read TGTGCCAGCAGCTTAGCGGACAGCGGAAACACCATATATTTT. This sequence joins TRBV7-8 and TRBJ1-3; tentatively, D is TRBD1 (6 bases). The CDR3 is 14 residues long. The germline V gene has CDR1 SGHVS and CDR2 FQNEAQ. V lost 0 bases, J lost 4 bases, and 7 bases lay in between.

This chain joins TRBV13 and TRBJ2-3, with 7 nucleotides matching TRBD2. V lost 2 bases and J lost 2; bases outside the gene matches: 4. The CDR3 runs 15 residues. Germline CDR1 reads PRHDT; CDR2 reads FYEKMQ (reference sequence). CDR3 in DNA: TGTGCCAGCAGCTTAAGGCTAGCGGTCACAGATACGCAGTATTTT. Its protein product is CASSLRLAVTDTQYF. Based on the CDR3 plus reference TRBV13 and TRBJ2-3, the full variable domain is AAGVIQSPRHLIKEKRETATLKCYPIPRHDTVYWYQQGPGQDPQFLISFYEKMQSDKGSIPDRFSAQQFSDYHSELNMSSLELGDSALYFCASSLRLAVTDTQYFGPGTRLTVL.

This clone occurred once. This sequence joins TRBV30 and TRBJ2-3; TRBD2 matches 13 bases. The germline CDR1 and CDR2 sequences are GTSNPN and SVGIG (reference sequence). Germline trimming cut 3 bases from V and 2 bases from J; bases unmatched to any gene: 5. The CDR3 has 16 residues. CDR3 residues: CAWSVGTSGITDTQYF. As DNA, the CDR3 is TGTGCCTGGAGCGTCGGGACTAGCGGGATCACAGATACGCAGTATTTT. The variable domain in full, with the rest retrieved from reference TRBV30 and TRBJ2-3, is SQTIHQWPATLVQPVGSPLSLECTVEGTSNPNLYWYRQAAGRGLQLLFYSVGIGQISSEVPQNLSASRPQDRQFILSSKKLLLSDSGFYLCAWSVGTSGITDTQYFGPGTRLTVL.

This chain uses TRBV12-1 with TRBJ2-3; TRBD1, as called in the table, went unchecked against the DNA. TRBV12-1 counts as a pseudogene. The CDR3 extends over 19 amino acids. CDR3 residues: CASSFLTHPGQTLTDTQYF. CDR3 DNA sequence: TGTGCCAGCAGCTTTTTGACCCATCCAGGACAGACGCTTACAGATACGCAGTATTTT.

The chain employs TRBV2 and TRBJ1-1; D is uncertain. The germline V and J ends were trimmed by 6 bases and 7 bases, with 9 bases remaining between them. CDR1 SNHLY and CDR2 FYNNEI come from the germline V gene. This CDR3 comprises 11 residues. In DNA form, the CDR3 reads TGTGCCAGCAGGGAGGGCGTTGAAGCTTTCTTT. It translates to CASREGVEAFF.